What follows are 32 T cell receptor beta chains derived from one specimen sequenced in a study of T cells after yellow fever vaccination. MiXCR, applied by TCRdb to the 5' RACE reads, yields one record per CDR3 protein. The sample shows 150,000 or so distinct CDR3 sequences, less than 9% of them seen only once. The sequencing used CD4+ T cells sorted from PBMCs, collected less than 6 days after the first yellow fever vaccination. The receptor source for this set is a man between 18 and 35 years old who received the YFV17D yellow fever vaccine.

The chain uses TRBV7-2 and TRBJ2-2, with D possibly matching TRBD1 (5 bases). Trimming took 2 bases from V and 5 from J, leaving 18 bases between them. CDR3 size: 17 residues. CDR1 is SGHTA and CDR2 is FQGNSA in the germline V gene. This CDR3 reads CASSLPSLIRVTGELFF. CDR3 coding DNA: TGTGCCAGCAGCTTACCGAGTCTTATCAGGGTTACCGGGGAGCTGTTTTTT.

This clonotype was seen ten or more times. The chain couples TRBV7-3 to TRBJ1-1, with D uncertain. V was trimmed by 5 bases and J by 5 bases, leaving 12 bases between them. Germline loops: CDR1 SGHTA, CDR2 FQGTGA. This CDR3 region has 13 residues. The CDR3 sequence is CASSDEGDTEAFF. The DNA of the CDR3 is TGTGCCAGCAGCGACGAGGGAGATACTGAAGCTTTCTTT.

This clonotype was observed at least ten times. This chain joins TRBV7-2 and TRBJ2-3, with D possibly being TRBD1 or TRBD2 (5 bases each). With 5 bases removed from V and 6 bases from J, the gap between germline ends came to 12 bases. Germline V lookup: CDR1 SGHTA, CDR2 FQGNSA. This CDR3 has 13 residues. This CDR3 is CASSARWGDTQYF. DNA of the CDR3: TGTGCCAGCAGCGCTCGGTGGGGGGATACGCAGTATTTT.

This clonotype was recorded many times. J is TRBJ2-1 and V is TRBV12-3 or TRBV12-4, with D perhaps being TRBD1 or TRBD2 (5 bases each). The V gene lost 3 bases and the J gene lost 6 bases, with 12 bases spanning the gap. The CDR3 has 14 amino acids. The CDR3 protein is CASSLGVRGNEQFF. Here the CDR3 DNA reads TGTGCCAGCAGTTTGGGAGTTAGGGGCAATGAGCAGTTCTTC.

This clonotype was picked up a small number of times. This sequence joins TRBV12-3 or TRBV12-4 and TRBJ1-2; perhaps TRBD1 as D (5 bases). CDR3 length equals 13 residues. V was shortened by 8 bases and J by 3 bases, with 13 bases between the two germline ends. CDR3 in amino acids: CASAYGTDYGYTF. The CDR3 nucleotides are TGTGCCAGCGCCTACGGGACGGACTATGGCTACACCTTC.

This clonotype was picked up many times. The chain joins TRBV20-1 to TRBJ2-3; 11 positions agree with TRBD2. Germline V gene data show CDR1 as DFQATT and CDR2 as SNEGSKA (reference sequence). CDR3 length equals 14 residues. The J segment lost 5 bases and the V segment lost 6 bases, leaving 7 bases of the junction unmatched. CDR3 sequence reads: CSAFSGGAVDTQYF. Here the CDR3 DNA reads TGCAGTGCCTTTAGCGGGGGGGCGGTAGATACGCAGTATTTT.

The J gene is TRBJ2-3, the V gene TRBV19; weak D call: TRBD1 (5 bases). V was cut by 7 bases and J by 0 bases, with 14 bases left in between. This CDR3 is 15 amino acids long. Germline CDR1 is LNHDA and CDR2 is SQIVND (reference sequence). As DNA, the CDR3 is TGTGCCAGTACCAAGGGGTCACCCAGCACAGATACGCAGTATTTT. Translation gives CASTKGSPSTDTQYF.

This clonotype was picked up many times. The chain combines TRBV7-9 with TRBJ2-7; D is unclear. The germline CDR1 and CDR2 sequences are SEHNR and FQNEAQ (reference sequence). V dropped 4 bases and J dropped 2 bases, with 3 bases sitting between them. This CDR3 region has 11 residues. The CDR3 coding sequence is TGTGCCAGCAGCTCCGCCTACGAGCAGTACTTC. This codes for CASSSAYEQYF.

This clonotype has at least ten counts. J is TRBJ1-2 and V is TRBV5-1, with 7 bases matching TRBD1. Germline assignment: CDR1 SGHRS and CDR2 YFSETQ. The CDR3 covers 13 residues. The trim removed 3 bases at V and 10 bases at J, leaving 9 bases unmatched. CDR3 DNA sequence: TGCGCCAGCAGCTCGTCCCGGGACAGTCTCTACACCTTC. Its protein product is CASSSSRDSLYTF. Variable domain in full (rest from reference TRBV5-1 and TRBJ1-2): KAGVTQTPRYLIKTRGQQVTLSCSPISGHRSVSWYQQTPGQGLQFLFEYFSETQRNKGNFPGRFSGRQFSNSRSEMNVSTLELGDSALYLCASSSSRDSLYTFGSGTRLTVV.

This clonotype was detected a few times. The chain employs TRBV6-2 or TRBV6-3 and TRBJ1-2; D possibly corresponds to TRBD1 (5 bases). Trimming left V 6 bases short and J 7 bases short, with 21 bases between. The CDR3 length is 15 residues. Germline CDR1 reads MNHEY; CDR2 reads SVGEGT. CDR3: CASSRSTVRSRGYTF. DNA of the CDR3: TGTGCCAGCAGCCGTTCGACAGTACGATCCCGTGGCTACACCTTC.

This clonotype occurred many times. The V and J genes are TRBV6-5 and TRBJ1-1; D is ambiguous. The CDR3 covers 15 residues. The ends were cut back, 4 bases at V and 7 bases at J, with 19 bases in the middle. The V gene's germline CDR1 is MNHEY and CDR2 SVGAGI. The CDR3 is CASSSRTNLGREAFF. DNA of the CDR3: TGTGCCAGCAGTTCTCGCACCAACCTCGGACGTGAAGCTTTCTTT.

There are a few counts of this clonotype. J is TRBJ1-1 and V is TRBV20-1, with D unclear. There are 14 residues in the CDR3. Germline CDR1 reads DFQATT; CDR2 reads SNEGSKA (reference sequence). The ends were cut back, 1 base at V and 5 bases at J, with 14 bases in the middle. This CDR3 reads CSARGQVEGTEAFF. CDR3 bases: TGCAGTGCTAGAGGCCAAGTTGAAGGGACTGAAGCTTTCTTT.

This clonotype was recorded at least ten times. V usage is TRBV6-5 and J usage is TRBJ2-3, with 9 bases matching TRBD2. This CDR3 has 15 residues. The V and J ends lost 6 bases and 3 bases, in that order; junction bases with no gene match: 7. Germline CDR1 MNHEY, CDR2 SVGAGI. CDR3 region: CASRGSGGGTDTQYF. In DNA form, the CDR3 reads TGTGCCAGCAGGGGTAGCGGGGGAGGGACAGATACGCAGTATTTT.

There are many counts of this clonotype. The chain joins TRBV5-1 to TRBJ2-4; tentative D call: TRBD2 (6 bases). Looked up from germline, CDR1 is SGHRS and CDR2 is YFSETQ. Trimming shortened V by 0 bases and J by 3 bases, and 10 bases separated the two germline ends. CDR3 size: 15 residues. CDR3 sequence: CASSLVGDFKNIQYF. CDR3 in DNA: TGCGCCAGCAGCTTGGTCGGGGACTTCAAAAACATTCAGTACTTC.

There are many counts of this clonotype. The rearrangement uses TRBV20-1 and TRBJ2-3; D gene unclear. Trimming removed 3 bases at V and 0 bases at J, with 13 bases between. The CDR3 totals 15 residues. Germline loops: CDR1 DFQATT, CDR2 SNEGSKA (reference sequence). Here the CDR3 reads CSASLRKSSTDTQYF. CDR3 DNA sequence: TGCAGTGCTAGCCTCCGTAAAAGCAGCACAGATACGCAGTATTTT.

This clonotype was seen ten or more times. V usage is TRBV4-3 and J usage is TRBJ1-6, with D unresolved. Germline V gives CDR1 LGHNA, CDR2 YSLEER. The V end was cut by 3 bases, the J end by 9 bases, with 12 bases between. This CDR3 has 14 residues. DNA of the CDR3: TGCGCCAGCAGCCAGGCTGGCCCAATTTCACCCCTCCACTTT. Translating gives CASSQAGPISPLHF.

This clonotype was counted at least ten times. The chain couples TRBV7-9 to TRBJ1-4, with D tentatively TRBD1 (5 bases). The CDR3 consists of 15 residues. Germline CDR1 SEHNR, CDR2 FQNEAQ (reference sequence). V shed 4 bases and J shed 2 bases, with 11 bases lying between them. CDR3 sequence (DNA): TGTGCCAGCAGCTCTCAGGGAAGGACTAATGAAAAACTGTTTTTT. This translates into CASSSQGRTNEKLFF.

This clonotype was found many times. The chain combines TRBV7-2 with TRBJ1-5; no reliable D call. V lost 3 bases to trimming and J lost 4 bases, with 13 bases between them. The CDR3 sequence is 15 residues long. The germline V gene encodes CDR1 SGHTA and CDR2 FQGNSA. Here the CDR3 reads CASSLWARWNQPQHF. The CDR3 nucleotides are TGTGCCAGCAGCTTGTGGGCCAGGTGGAATCAGCCCCAGCATTTT.

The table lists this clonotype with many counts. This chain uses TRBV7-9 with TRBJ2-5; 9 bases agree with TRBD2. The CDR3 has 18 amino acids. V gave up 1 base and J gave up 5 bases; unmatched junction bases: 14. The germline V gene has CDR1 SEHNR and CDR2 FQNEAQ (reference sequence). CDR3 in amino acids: CASSLGRLAGPPVETQYF. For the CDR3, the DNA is TGTGCCAGCAGCTTAGGGCGCCTAGCGGGGCCCCCTGTCGAGACCCAGTACTTC.

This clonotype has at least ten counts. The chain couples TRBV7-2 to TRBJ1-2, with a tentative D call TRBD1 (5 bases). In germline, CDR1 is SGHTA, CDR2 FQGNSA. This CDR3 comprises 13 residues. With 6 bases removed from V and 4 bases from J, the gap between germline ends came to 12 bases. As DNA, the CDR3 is TGTGCCAGCAGTCCGGGACTGTTCTATGGCTACACCTTC. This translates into CASSPGLFYGYTF.

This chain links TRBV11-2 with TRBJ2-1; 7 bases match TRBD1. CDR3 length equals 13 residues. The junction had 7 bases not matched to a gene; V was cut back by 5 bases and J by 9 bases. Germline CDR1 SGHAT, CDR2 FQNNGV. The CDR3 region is CASSNRQGTEQFF. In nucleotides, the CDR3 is TGTGCCAGCAGCAACCGACAGGGTACTGAGCAGTTCTTC.

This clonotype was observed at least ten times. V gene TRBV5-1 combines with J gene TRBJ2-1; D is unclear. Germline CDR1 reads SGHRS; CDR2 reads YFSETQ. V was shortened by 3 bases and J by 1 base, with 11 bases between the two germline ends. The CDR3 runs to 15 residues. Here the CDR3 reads CASSSDTTSYNEQFF. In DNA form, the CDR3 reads TGCGCCAGCAGCTCCGACACTACTTCCTACAATGAGCAGTTCTTC.

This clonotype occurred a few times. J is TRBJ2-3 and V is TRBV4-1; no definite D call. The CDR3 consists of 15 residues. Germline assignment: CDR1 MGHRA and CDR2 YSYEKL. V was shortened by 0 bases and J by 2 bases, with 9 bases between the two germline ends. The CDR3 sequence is CASSQDGPATDTQYF. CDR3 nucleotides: TGCGCCAGCAGCCAAGACGGACCAGCCACAGATACGCAGTATTTT.

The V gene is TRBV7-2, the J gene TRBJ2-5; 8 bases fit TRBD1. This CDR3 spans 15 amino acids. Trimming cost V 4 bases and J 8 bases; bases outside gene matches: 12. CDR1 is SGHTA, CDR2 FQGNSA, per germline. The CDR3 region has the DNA TGTGCCAGCAGCTCGCCAGGGGGCCGCGAGGACACCCAGTACTTC. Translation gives CASSSPGGREDTQYF.

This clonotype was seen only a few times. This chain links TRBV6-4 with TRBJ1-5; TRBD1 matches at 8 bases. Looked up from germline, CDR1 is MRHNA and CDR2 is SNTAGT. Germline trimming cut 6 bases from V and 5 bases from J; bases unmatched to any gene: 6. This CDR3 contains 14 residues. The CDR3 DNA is TGTGCCAGCAGCCAGGGGGCCGTTCATCAGCCCCAGCATTTT. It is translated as CASSQGAVHQPQHF.

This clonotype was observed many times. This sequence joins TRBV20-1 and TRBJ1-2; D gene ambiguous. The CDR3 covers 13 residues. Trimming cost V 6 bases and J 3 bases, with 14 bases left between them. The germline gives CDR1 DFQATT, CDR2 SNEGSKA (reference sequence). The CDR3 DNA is TGCAGTGCCAACTTCGGGCTCGACTATGGCTACACCTTC. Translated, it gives CSANFGLDYGYTF.

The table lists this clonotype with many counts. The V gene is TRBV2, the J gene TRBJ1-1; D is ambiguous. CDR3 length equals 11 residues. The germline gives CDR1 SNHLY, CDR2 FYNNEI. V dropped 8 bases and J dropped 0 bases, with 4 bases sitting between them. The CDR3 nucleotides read TGTGCCAGCGAGTTGAACACTGAAGCTTTCTTT. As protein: CASELNTEAFF.

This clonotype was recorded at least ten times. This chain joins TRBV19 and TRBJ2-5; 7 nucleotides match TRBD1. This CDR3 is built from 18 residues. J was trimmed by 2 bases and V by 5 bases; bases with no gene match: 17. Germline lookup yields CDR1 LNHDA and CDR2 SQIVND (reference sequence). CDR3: CASSPQRAGTAGQETQYF. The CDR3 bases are TGTGCCAGTAGTCCCCAGAGGGCCGGGACAGCTGGACAAGAGACCCAGTACTTC.

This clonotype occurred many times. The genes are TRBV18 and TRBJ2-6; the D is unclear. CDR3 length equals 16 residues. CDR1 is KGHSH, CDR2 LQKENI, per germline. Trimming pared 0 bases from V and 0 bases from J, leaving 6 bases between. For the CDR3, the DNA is TGTGCCAGCTCACCACCGAGGAGCTCTGGGGCCAACGTCCTGACTTTC. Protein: CASSPPRSSGANVLTF.

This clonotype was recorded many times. This chain's CDR3 is CASSPSGIFSPTGELFF. The CDR3 DNA reads as TGTGCCAGCAGTCCTTCCGGGATTTTTTCACCCACCGGGGAGCTGTTTTTT. The chain carries TRBV3-1 and TRBJ2-2, with D maybe TRBD2 (5 bases). V lost 6 bases and J lost 4, with 21 bases in between. CDR1 is LGHDT and CDR2 is YNNKEL in the germline V gene (reference sequence). CDR3 length equals 17 residues.

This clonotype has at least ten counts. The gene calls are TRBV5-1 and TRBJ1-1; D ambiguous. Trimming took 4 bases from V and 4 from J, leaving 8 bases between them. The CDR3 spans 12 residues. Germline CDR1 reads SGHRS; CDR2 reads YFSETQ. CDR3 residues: CASSPSGTEAFF. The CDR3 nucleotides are TGCGCCAGCAGCCCGTCGGGCACTGAAGCTTTCTTT.

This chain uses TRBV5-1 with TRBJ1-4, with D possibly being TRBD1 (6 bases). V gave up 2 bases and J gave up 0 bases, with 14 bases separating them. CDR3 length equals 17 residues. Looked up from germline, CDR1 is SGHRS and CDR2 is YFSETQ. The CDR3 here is CASSFTGPHSTNEKLFF. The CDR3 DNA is TGCGCCAGCAGCTTCACAGGGCCCCACTCAACTAATGAAAAACTGTTTTTT.